The present T cell receptor (beta chain) was sequenced within a study of PD-1 blockade in classical Hodgkin lymphoma. Findings and limits, study-wide: Newly diagnosed patients were said to have less baseline TCR diversity than healthy donors did. Complete responders entered with baseline diversity on par with newly diagnosed patients, the results showed.

Each patient experienced a relapse that followed autologous stem cell transplantation, and brentuximab vedotin exposure varied. As regards this clone: Its antigen remains unidentified.

Profiled with immunoSEQ multiplex PCR; TCRdb holds only in-frame clones, not every one. The sample has roughly 12,000 clones; roughly 81% are singletons. The sample consisted of peripheral blood mononuclear cells (PBMCs), taken at baseline. This TCR was recovered from a human donor with classical Hodgkin lymphoma.

The CDR3 reads CASSLVVSPGTDTQYF. In nucleotides, the CDR3 is TGTGCCAGCAGCTTGGTGGTCAGTCCGGGCACAGATACGCAGTATTTT. The J gene is TRBJ2-3, the V gene TRBV5-4; D remains unclear. The CDR3 runs to 16 residues. V was clipped by 0 bases and J by 1 base, with 12 bases between them. Germline CDR1 is SGHNT and CDR2 is YYREEE (reference sequence). Drawing the rest from reference TRBV5-4 and TRBJ2-3, the complete variable domain is ETGVTQSPTHLIKTRGQQVTLRCSSQSGHNTVSWYQQALGQGPQFIFQYYREEENGRGNFPPRFSGLQFPNYSSELNVNALELDDSALYLCASSLVVSPGTDTQYFGPGTRLTVL.